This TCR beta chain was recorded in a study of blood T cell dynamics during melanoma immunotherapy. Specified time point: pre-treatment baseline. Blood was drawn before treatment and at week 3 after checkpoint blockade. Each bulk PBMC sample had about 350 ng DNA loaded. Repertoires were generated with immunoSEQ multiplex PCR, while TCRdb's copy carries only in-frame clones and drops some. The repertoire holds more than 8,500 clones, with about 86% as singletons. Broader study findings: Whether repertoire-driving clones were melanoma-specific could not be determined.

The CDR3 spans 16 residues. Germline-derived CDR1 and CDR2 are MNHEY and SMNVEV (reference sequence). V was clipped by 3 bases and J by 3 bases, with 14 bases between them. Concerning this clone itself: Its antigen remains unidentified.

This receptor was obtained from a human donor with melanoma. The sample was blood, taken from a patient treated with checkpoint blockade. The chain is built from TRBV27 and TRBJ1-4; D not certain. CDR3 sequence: CASSFMPGRPNEKLFF. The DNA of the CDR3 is TGTGCCAGCAGTTTCATGCCCGGACGACCTAATGAAAAACTGTTTTTT.